Sequencing of this T cell receptor beta chain was carried out in a study of blood T cell repertoires in COVID-19. Study-wide context: Samples of COVID-19 (acute and convalescent) were obtained from the United States, Italy and Spain. Sample material is recorded as cDNA or gDNA derived from T cells, B-cell-depleted T cells, or PBMCs.

Per the germline V gene, CDR1 is MNHEY and CDR2 is SVGEGT. The CDR3 covers 16 residues. With V trimmed by 2 bases and J by 4 bases, 6 bases remained unmatched. In the original workflow: How many nucleated cells were present was estimated from reference gene primer amplification. The table came from immunoSEQ multiplex PCR; TCRdb's copy has only in-frame clones and leaves some out. The D gene and trimming were derived from the DNA, and the V and J assignments and clone size from that table. The sample has around 74,000 clones; around nine tenths are singletons. This clone was detected only a few times.

The sequencing sample was made of peripheral blood. The sequence came from a man aged 30 to 39 with acute or convalescent COVID-19. The gene calls are TRBV6-2 or TRBV6-3 and TRBJ2-7; TRBD1 matches at 12 bases. The CDR3 DNA follows: TGTGCCAGCAGTTACATCAGGGACAGGGGGCGATACGAGCAGTACTTC. Translated: CASSYIRDRGRYEQYF.